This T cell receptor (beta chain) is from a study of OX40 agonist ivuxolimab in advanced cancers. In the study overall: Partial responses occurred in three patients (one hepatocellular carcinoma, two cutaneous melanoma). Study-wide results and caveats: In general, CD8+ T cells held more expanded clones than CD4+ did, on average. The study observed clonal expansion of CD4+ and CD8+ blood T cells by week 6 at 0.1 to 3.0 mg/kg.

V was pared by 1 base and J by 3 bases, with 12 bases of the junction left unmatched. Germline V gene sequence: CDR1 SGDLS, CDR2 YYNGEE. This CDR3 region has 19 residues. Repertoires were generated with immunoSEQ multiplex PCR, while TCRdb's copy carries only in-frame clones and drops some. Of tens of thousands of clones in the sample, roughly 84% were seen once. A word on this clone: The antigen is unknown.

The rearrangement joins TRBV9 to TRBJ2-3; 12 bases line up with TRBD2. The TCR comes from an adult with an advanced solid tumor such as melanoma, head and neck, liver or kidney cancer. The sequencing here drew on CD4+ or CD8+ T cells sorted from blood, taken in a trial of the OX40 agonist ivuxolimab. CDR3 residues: CASSVSALPSGGATDTQYF. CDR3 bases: TGTGCCAGCAGCGTAAGTGCCCTCCCTAGCGGGGGGGCTACAGATACGCAGTATTTT.